This T cell receptor beta chain came from a study of blood T cell repertoires in COVID-19. Study summary: Some COVID-19 samples were acute and others convalescent; all came from the United States, Italy and Spain. The cDNA or gDNA used as material had been derived from T cells, B-cell-depleted T cells, or PBMCs.

Cohort 3 recovered donors had two negative PCRs, clearance, or symptom resolution. The length of the CDR3 is 15 residues. The V gene lost 1 base and the J gene lost 0 bases, with 9 bases spanning the gap. CDR1 and CDR2 from the germline V gene are SGHAT and FQNNGV. Source study methods: Reference gene primer amplification gave estimated nucleated cell counts. Clones were read by immunoSEQ multiplex PCR, and TCRdb kept only the in-frame ones, dropping some. V, J and clone size reflect that table, while D and trimming were determined from the DNA. The sample comprises under 200,000 clones, about 89% of which are singletons, and roughly 0.77% rests with the top ten.

The chain has TRBV11-2 and TRBJ1-1, with D possibly matching TRBD1 (5 bases). The sequence was collected from a woman under 30 who had recovered from COVID-19. The sequencing input was PBMCs or T cells enriched from blood (not recorded which). The chain's CDR3 is CASSLGAGLNTEAFF. The CDR3 DNA reads as TGTGCCAGCAGCTTAGGGGCAGGGTTGAACACTGAAGCTTTCTTT.